This T cell receptor beta chain was recorded in a study of technical replicates of blood from several donors. Method: immunoSEQ multiplex PCR; TCRdb's copy keeps in-frame clones and lacks some. The sample records some 77,000 clones, roughly 93% being singletons. Germline V gene sequence: CDR1 SNHLY, CDR2 FYNNEI. The CDR3 extends over 14 amino acids. The V gene lost 7 bases and the J gene lost 1 base, with 13 bases spanning the gap. The specimen was T cells isolated from PBMCs. The V and J genes are TRBV2 and TRBJ1-1; the D gene is possibly TRBD1 (5 bases). This TCR was recovered from a human donor in good health. Here the CDR3 reads CASNVGGWNTEAFF. CDR3 in DNA: TGTGCCAGCAACGTCGGGGGATGGAACACTGAAGCTTTCTTT.